This T cell receptor beta chain appears in the sequencing data of a study of T cells in Graves' hyperthyroidism and ophthalmopathy. Study-level background: Peripheral blood samples were taken at initial diagnosis, prior to any treatment. General observations from the study: A model of 13 V-J pairs discriminated ophthalmopathy from stable hyperthyroidism.

CDR3 length equals 14 residues. Trimming took off 6 bases at V and 7 bases at J, with 18 bases between the two ends. Germline V CDR1 and CDR2: MNHEY, SVGEGT. From RNA transcripts, TCR beta CDR3 regions were amplified. The HTBI primer set served for first-round RT-PCR of the TCR CDR3. Each CDR3 protein gets one entry after TCRdb re-called the multiplex PCR reads with MiXCR. The sample consists of around 520,000 distinct CDR3 sequences, under 15% of them appearing once. This clonotype has more than one count but fewer than ten. Its antigen is not known. It was 8 to 10 ml of fresh peripheral blood that supplied the PBMCs.

The sequenced sample consisted of blood. The rearrangement links TRBV6-2 or TRBV6-3 to TRBJ1-2; no firm D call. This sequence was found in a woman aged 18-30 years with Graves' hyperthyroidism. CDR3 region: CASSLKRASSGYTF. The CDR3 DNA sequence: TGTGCCAGCAGCCTCAAACGGGCTTCGAGTGGCTACACCTTC.